This TCR beta chain was retrieved from a study of cytomegalovirus exposure and HLA in healthy donors. With 60 Vbeta and 13 Jbeta primers, the PCR was carried out. Here immunoSEQ multiplex PCR was the method, and the copy in TCRdb shows in-frame clones only, minus some. Of over 110,000 clones listed, roughly three quarters are singletons. There are 14 residues in the CDR3. V gave up 4 bases and J gave up 6 bases; unmatched junction bases: 12. Per germline, CDR1 SQVTM and CDR2 ANQGSEA. Specimen: PBMCs. The TCR originated in a female donor in good health and CMV-seronegative. V usage is TRBV29-1 and J usage is TRBJ2-7; 7 positions agree with TRBD1. The CDR3, as DNA: TGCAGCGTTGGCGGCCGACAGGGAAAACGCGAGCAGTACTTC. Amino acids: CSVGGRQGKREQYF.